The text below deals with one TCR beta chain. The read ends 3 residues before the CDR3 terminus; that terminus is restored from the germline J gene. Profiling relied on immunoSEQ multiplex PCR, and the TCRdb table lists in-frame clones only, not all of them. Recorded for this sample: 20,000 to 25,000 clones. This entry comes from a study of T cells in women clearing cervical HPV infection. The CDR3 contains 14 residues. The germline CDR1 and CDR2 sequences are LNHDA and SQIVND (reference sequence). Trimming cost V 7 bases and J 2 bases, with 13 bases left between them. V usage is TRBV19 and J usage is TRBJ2-3, with D tentatively TRBD2 (5 bases). The sample comprised blood buffy coat. The clonotype was recovered from a woman between 18 and 75 years old with a cervical HPV16 infection that either progressed to CIN3+ or cleared (not recorded which). CDR3 protein: CASKSAGNTDTQYF. The covered CDR3 bases are TGTGCCAGTAAGTCGGCGGGCAACACAGATACG.